This is a list of T cell receptor beta chains from one sample in a study of cytomegalovirus exposure and HLA in healthy donors. TCRdb's copy holds only in-frame clones and misses some; the assay was immunoSEQ multiplex PCR. The data contain a few hundred thousand clones, about nine tenths of them singletons. Sequenced material: PBMCs. Every receptor here comes from a girl aged 2 to 9 in good health and CMV-seronegative. Both conserved end residues are part of each CDR3. The D gene is left open where the match is weak. Clone size, where shown, is once, few, many, or a class for clones that have expanded.

d_call	v_call	j_call	clone_size	cdr3_aa	cdr3_nt
TRBD1	TRBV15	TRBJ2-1	once	CATRPDRGRGYEQFF	TGTGCCACCAGGCCCGACAGGGGGAGAGGGTATGAGCAGTTCTTC
.	TRBV28	TRBJ1-2	.	CASSLSGTTTPYGYTF	TGTGCCAGCAGTTTATCAGGGACAACCACCCCCTATGGCTACACCTTC
.	TRBV6-6	TRBJ1-1	.	CASSSSDSPTEAFF	TGTGCCAGCAGTTCCTCAGACAGCCCCACTGAAGCTTTCTTT
.	TRBV28	TRBJ2-5	.	CASGGAVETQYF	TGTGCCAGCGGGGGGGCTGTGGAGACCCAGTACTTC
TRBD2	TRBV2	TRBJ2-7	.	CASSVLLGGGTYEQYF	TGTGCCAGCAGTGTGTTGCTGGGGGGGGGAACCTACGAGCAGTACTTC
TRBD1	TRBV9	TRBJ2-7	.	CASSVATGQGYEQYF	TGTGCCAGCAGCGTAGCTACGGGACAGGGCTACGAGCAGTACTTC
.	TRBV11-2	TRBJ1-1	.	CASSQRSTEAFF	TGTGCCAGCAGCCAGCGGAGCACTGAAGCTTTCTTT
.	TRBV28	TRBJ1-5	.	CASSFVGKGEGQPQHF	TGTGCCAGCAGTTTTGTAGGAAAGGGAGAGGGTCAGCCCCAGCATTTT
TRBD1	TRBV19	TRBJ2-6	.	CASRTGFGGANVLTF	TGTGCCAGTAGGACAGGGTTCGGTGGGGCCAACGTCCTGACTTTC
.	TRBV6-5	TRBJ1-2	once	CASSLSGTFYGYTF	TGTGCCAGCAGTCTATCCGGGACATTCTATGGCTACACCTTC
TRBD2	TRBV5-4	TRBJ2-3	.	CASTRGLAGFETDTQYF	TGTGCCAGCACCAGGGGACTAGCGGGTTTTGAAACAGATACGCAGTATTTT
.	TRBV29-1	TRBJ2-7	.	CSVQQGREQYF	TGCAGCGTCCAACAGGGCCGCGAGCAGTACTTC
.	TRBV30	TRBJ2-5	.	CAWGGTTRVKETQYF	TGTGCCTGGGGGGGGACCACCAGGGTCAAAGAGACCCAGTACTTC
TRBD1	TRBV7-9	TRBJ2-5	.	CASSSGQGARETQYF	TGTGCCAGCAGCTCCGGACAGGGTGCACGGGAGACCCAGTACTTC
.	TRBV6-1	TRBJ2-7	.	CAAKGGTAIEQYF	TGTGCCGCTAAGGGGGGGACGGCTATCGAGCAGTACTTC
.	TRBV4-2	TRBJ2-7	.	CASSQVGTLYEQYF	TGTGCCAGCAGCCAAGTTGGGACTCTCTACGAGCAGTACTTC
.	TRBV4-1	TRBJ1-1	.	CASSQDGPTVMNTEAFF	TGCGCCAGCAGCCAAGATGGGCCGACAGTCATGAACACTGAAGCTTTCTTT
.	TRBV5-6	TRBJ1-1	few	CASWDKAHYTEAFF	TGTGCCAGCTGGGACAAGGCCCACTACACTGAAGCTTTCTTT
.	TRBV6-1	TRBJ1-5	once	CASSELATTPQPQHF	TGTGCCAGCAGTGAACTGGCCACCACCCCTCAGCCCCAGCATTTT
TRBD1	TRBV6-1	TRBJ1-1	.	CASSPGTVFTEAFF	TGTGCCAGCAGTCCCGGGACAGTGTTTACTGAAGCTTTCTTT
.	TRBV29-1	TRBJ1-2	.	CSVEDSRGRGYTF	TGCAGCGTTGAAGATTCCCGTGGCAGAGGCTACACCTTC
TRBD1	TRBV7-8	TRBJ1-1	.	CASSLLAGGGNTEAFF	TGTGCCAGCAGCTTACTGGCAGGGGGCGGGAACACTGAAGCTTTCTTT
.	TRBV2	TRBJ1-5	.	CASSGRGTQPQHF	TGTGCCAGCAGTGGCCGGGGGACTCAGCCCCAGCATTTT
TRBD1	TRBV6-5	TRBJ1-5	.	CASGTGPVNQPQHF	TGTGCCAGCGGGACAGGGCCTGTAAATCAGCCCCAGCATTTT
.	TRBV19	TRBJ1-2	once	CASSIAGRGDSNYGYTF	TGTGCCAGTAGTATAGCCGGCCGGGGAGATTCTAACTATGGCTACACCTTC
.	TRBV13	TRBJ2-2	.	CASSLEGALTGELFF	TGTGCCAGCAGCTTGGAGGGGGCCTTGACCGGGGAGCTGTTTTTT
TRBD1	TRBV15	TRBJ2-1	.	CATSRPAQQGNEQFF	TGTGCCACCAGCAGACCCGCACAACAGGGGAATGAGCAGTTCTTC
.	TRBV7-2	TRBJ2-2	.	CASSLINTGELFF	TGTGCCAGCAGCTTAATAAACACCGGGGAGCTGTTTTTT
.	TRBV5-5	TRBJ2-2	.	CASSWGVTGELFF	TGTGCCAGCAGCTGGGGGGTAACCGGGGAGCTGTTTTTT
.	TRBV7-2	TRBJ2-1	.	CASSGDSAYNEQFF	TGTGCCAGCAGCGGAGATTCAGCGTACAATGAGCAGTTCTTC
.	TRBV10-3	TRBJ2-1	.	CAISPGLATYNEQFF	TGTGCCATCAGTCCTGGACTCGCTACCTACAATGAGCAGTTCTTC
TRBD1	TRBV19	TRBJ1-1	.	CASTSDRGTGGNTEAFF	TGTGCCAGTACCTCGGACAGGGGCACCGGCGGGAACACTGAAGCTTTCTTT
TRBD2	TRBV7-6	TRBJ2-3	.	CASSTPSGPSTDTQYF	TGTGCCAGCAGCACACCTAGCGGTCCTAGCACAGATACGCAGTATTTT
TRBD1	TRBV11-2	TRBJ2-3	.	CASSQRDRTPTDTQYF	TGTGCCAGCAGCCAAAGGGACAGAACTCCCACAGATACGCAGTATTTT
TRBD1	TRBV30	TRBJ1-6	.	CAATGAANSPLHF	TGTGCCGCTACAGGGGCGGCTAATTCACCCCTCCACTTT
TRBD2	TRBV9	TRBJ2-5	.	CASSGGLAGGETQYF	TGTGCCAGCAGCGGGGGACTAGCGGGGGGGGAGACCCAGTACTTC
.	TRBV28	TRBJ1-1	.	CASSLRAALNTEAFF	TGTGCCAGCAGTTTACGAGCCGCACTGAACACTGAAGCTTTCTTT
TRBD1	TRBV27	TRBJ2-2	once	CASSRLRGQGAGGGELFF	TGTGCCAGCAGTAGACTACGCGGCCAGGGGGCTGGCGGCGGGGAGCTGTTTTTT
TRBD1	TRBV29-1	TRBJ2-4	.	CSARTGGAKNIQYF	TGCAGCGCCAGGACAGGCGGAGCCAAAAACATTCAGTACTTC
.	TRBV6-1	TRBJ1-5	.	CASSNSNQPRHF	TGTGCCAGCAGTAATAGCAATCAGCCCCGGCATTTT
TRBD2	TRBV28	TRBJ2-5	.	CASSGGSRGETQYF	TGTGCCAGCTCGGGGGGGAGTCGGGGGGAGACCCAGTACTTC
TRBD1	TRBV10-3	TRBJ1-5	.	CAISRGQDNQPQHF	TGTGCCATCAGTAGGGGACAGGACAATCAGCCCCAGCATTTT
.	TRBV7-9	TRBJ2-7	.	CASSRDTKPEEYF	TGTGCCAGCAGCCGGGACACTAAACCAGAGGAGTACTTC
.	TRBV14	TRBJ1-1	.	CASSHGGPEAFF	TGTGCCAGCAGCCATGGGGGCCCTGAAGCTTTCTTT
.	TRBV2	TRBJ1-1	.	CASSPREGGTEAFF	TGTGCCAGCAGTCCGAGGGAGGGGGGGACTGAAGCTTTCTTT
TRBD2	TRBV19	TRBJ2-5	.	CASSMVAGGQRETQYF	TGTGCCAGTAGTATGGTAGCGGGGGGGCAGAGGGAGACCCAGTACTTC